Shown below are 12 T cell receptor beta chains from a single sample sequenced in a study of CD8+ T cells in alopecia areata (dated by TCRdb to the late 2010s). The treatment or condition label, read with the paper, signifies: oral pan-JAK inhibitor, 5-10 mg twice daily. Libraries were prepared through the immunoSEQ multiplex PCR assay. To provide template for TCR sequencing, every sample had RNA extracted and reverse transcribed into cDNA. TCRdb retrieved this table from immuneACCESS and kept in-frame rearrangements only. Not all clones are present; in checked studies, unresolved V genes account for under half, and no reason is known for the remainder. For this sample the table gives a few hundred thousand clones, of which 60% were detected only once. 0.75% to 0.95% of the sample is held by the ten biggest clonotypes. This specimen consisted of CD4+ T cells sorted from blood, obtained at roughly week 53, from a patient treated with tofacitinib. The receptors were gathered from a human donor with alopecia areata.

This sequence joins TRBV4-1 and TRBJ2-7; possible D gene TRBD2, 5 bases. V was clipped by 1 base and J by 2 bases, with 9 bases between them. CDR3 size: 14 residues. Germline V lookup: CDR1 MGHRA, CDR2 YSYEKL. The CDR3 reads CASSQAPGTYEQYF. As DNA, the CDR3 is TGCGCCAGCAGCCAAGCCCCCGGGACCTACGAGCAGTACTTC.

The V call is TRBV9, the J call TRBJ2-5; the D gene is possibly TRBD1 (5 bases). CDR3 size: 14 residues. Germline lookup yields CDR1 SGDLS and CDR2 YYNGEE. Trimming pared 0 bases from V and 4 bases from J, leaving 10 bases between. The CDR3 here is CASSVGVTGETQYF. CDR3 DNA: TGTGCCAGCAGCGTAGGGGTAACAGGAGAGACCCAGTACTTC.

The chain combines TRBV4-3 with TRBJ2-5, with D unresolved. CDR1 LGHNA and CDR2 YSLEER come from the germline V gene. The CDR3 is 15 amino acids. V was cut by 0 bases and J by 3 bases, with 11 bases left in between. CDR3: CASSQDWRPEETQYF. DNA of the CDR3: TGCGCCAGCAGCCAAGATTGGCGGCCCGAAGAGACCCAGTACTTC.

The chain couples TRBV30 to TRBJ1-6; 7 bases fit TRBD1. Germline values: CDR1 GTSNPN, CDR2 SVGIG (reference sequence). The CDR3 spans 14 residues. V dropped 4 bases and J dropped 8; count of bases not matched to a gene: 8. The CDR3 protein is CAWTPQGGDSPLHF. The DNA of the CDR3 is TGTGCCTGGACCCCCCAGGGGGGAGATTCACCCCTCCACTTT.

This chain connects TRBV5-8 to TRBJ2-1; no definite D call. Trimming pared 5 bases from V and 4 bases from J, leaving 10 bases between. Germline V gene sequence: CDR1 SGHTS, CDR2 YDEGEE. This CDR3 has 13 amino acids. The CDR3 nucleotides read TGTGCCAGCAGTTTAGGGATATACAATGAGCAGTTCTTC. Amino acid sequence: CASSLGIYNEQFF. The full variable domain, completed using reference TRBV5-8 and TRBJ2-1, is EAGVTQSPTHLIKTRGQQATLRCSPISGHTSVYWYQQALGLGLQFLLWYDEGEERNRGNFPPRFSGRQFPNYSSELNVNALELEDSALYLCASSLGIYNEQFFGPGTRLTVL.

This clone was seen more than once but under ten times. V and J are TRBV9 and TRBJ1-2, with D perhaps matching TRBD1 (5 bases). There are 14 residues in the CDR3. Germline V lookup: CDR1 SGDLS, CDR2 YYNGEE. With 3 bases removed from V and 4 bases from J, the gap between germline ends came to 13 bases. The CDR3 sequence: CASSGTSGTYGYTF. DNA for the CDR3: TGTGCCAGCAGCGGGACATCAGGAACCTATGGCTACACCTTC.

The CDR3 sequence is CASSPGDSSNYGYTF. CDR3 bases: TGCGCCAGCAGCCCCGGGGACAGTTCTAACTATGGCTACACCTTC. The rearrangement joins TRBV4-3 to TRBJ1-2, with TRBD1 matching over 7 bases. Germline V gene sequence: CDR1 LGHNA, CDR2 YSLEER. CDR3 length: 15 residues. Trimming cost V 4 bases and J 0 bases; bases outside gene matches: 5.

This clone was seen a few times. CDR3 residues: CASSRSGVGGELFF. The CDR3, as DNA: TGTGCCAGCAGTCGATCGGGGGTCGGCGGGGAGCTGTTTTTT. The chain combines TRBV6-5 with TRBJ2-2; tentatively, D is TRBD2 (6 bases). Germline-derived CDR1 and CDR2 are MNHEY and SVGAGI. The CDR3 has 14 amino acids. With 5 bases removed from V and 7 bases from J, the gap between germline ends came to 14 bases.

This clone appeared once. V and J are TRBV2 and TRBJ2-6; 7 bases line up with TRBD1. V lost 7 bases and J lost 4; bases outside the gene matches: 4. Germline CDR1 is SNHLY and CDR2 is FYNNEI. This CDR3 has 14 amino acids. The CDR3 nucleotides read TGTGCCAGCAAAGGGACAGCCGGGGCCAACGTCCTGACTTTC. The encoded protein is CASKGTAGANVLTF.

The genes are TRBV15 and TRBJ2-7; perhaps TRBD1 as D (5 bases). In germline, CDR1 is LNHNV, CDR2 YYDKDF (reference sequence). V was clipped by 4 bases and J by 3 bases, with 16 bases between them. There are 15 residues in the CDR3. As DNA, the CDR3 is TGTGCCACCAGCAATAGGGCAAGGGGTAGCTACGAGCAGTACTTC. It codes for CATSNRARGSYEQYF.

The rearrangement joins TRBV5-1 to TRBJ2-1; 7 bases align to TRBD2. CDR3 size: 13 residues. CDR1 is SGHRS and CDR2 is YFSETQ in the germline V gene. V lost 4 bases and J lost 6; bases outside the gene matches: 4. CDR3 sequence (DNA): TGCGCCAGCAGCCGGGACTACGCCAATGAGCAGTTCTTC. This gives the protein CASSRDYANEQFF.

This chain uses TRBV25-1 with TRBJ1-1; D is undetermined. Germline CDR1 MGHDK, CDR2 SYGVNS. V gave up 0 bases and J gave up 8 bases, with 7 bases separating them. CDR3 length: 12 residues. CDR3 loop: CASSEYSGEAFF. CDR3 coding DNA: TGTGCCAGCAGTGAATATTCGGGGGAAGCTTTCTTT. The full variable domain, with the rest looked up from reference TRBV25-1 and TRBJ1-1, is EADIYQTPRYLVIGTGKKITLECSQTMGHDKMYWYQQDPGMELHLIHYSYGVNSTEKGDLSSESTVSRIRTEHFPLTLESARPSHTSQYLCASSEYSGEAFFGQGTRLTVV.